One sample yielded the 26 T cell receptor beta chains listed below, sequenced in a study of blood T cell repertoires in COVID-19. Here immunoSEQ multiplex PCR was the method, and the copy in TCRdb shows in-frame clones only, minus some. The repertoire holds 200,000 to 250,000 clones, 70% to 90% seen once, with 9.5% to 15% in the top ten. The specimen was peripheral blood. These receptors originate from a woman aged 18-35 years who had recovered from COVID-19.

CDR3 protein: CASTGEWNEQFF. CDR3 in DNA: TGTGCCAGCACGGGGGAGTGGAATGAGCAGTTCTTC. The chain combines TRBV5-5 with TRBJ2-1, with D possibly TRBD2 on 6 matching bases. Trimming took off 6 bases at V and 7 bases at J, with 11 bases between the two ends. In germline, CDR1 is SGHKS, CDR2 YYEKEE (reference sequence). This CDR3 spans 12 amino acids.

This sequence joins TRBV6-5 and TRBJ2-1; D might be TRBD1 (5 bases). This CDR3 spans 14 amino acids. Trimming stripped 4 bases from V and 1 base from J, with 8 bases between. The germline V gene has CDR1 MNHEY and CDR2 SVGAGI. In nucleotides, the CDR3 is TGTGCCAGCAGTTTCGCAGGGTCCTACAATGAGCAGTTCTTC. Protein sequence: CASSFAGSYNEQFF.

This clone was seen a single time. The chain couples TRBV27 to TRBJ2-1, with D maybe TRBD1 (6 bases). This CDR3 comprises 13 residues. CDR1 is MNHEY and CDR2 is SMNVEV in the germline V gene (reference sequence). The ends were cut back, 5 bases at V and 4 bases at J, with 9 bases in the middle. CDR3 sequence reads: CASSRDRYNEQFF. The CDR3, as DNA: TGTGCCAGCAGTCGCGACAGGTACAATGAGCAGTTCTTC.

The chain couples TRBV25-1 to TRBJ1-2, with D perhaps TRBD1 (5 bases). CDR1 MGHDK and CDR2 SYGVNS come from the germline V gene. This CDR3 spans 14 amino acids. V lost 4 bases to trimming and J lost 7 bases, with 16 bases between them. CDR3 nucleotides: TGTGCCAGCAGTGCGACAGACTTTCCGGGTGGCTACACCTTC. Translated, it gives CASSATDFPGGYTF.

The rearrangement uses TRBV15 and TRBJ1-5, with 7 bases that match TRBD1. Per the germline V gene, CDR1 is LNHNV and CDR2 is YYDKDF (reference sequence). The CDR3 contains 19 residues. J was trimmed by 4 bases and V by 0 bases; bases with no gene match: 15. Written as DNA, the CDR3 is TGTGCCACCAGCAGAGATAGGGGTAGTAGGGGACAGCCTAATCAGCCCCAGCATTTT. Encoded protein: CATSRDRGSRGQPNQPQHF.

This clone was seen once. The gene calls are TRBV19 and TRBJ2-2, with TRBD2 identical over 9 bases. The V and J ends lost 7 bases and 5 bases, in that order; junction bases with no gene match: 5. Germline V lookup: CDR1 LNHDA, CDR2 SQIVND (reference sequence). The CDR3 is 14 amino acids. This CDR3 reads CASTSGTWTGELFF. CDR3 sequence (DNA): TGTGCCAGTACTAGCGGGACGTGGACCGGGGAGCTGTTTTTT.

This rearrangement joins TRBV13 to TRBJ2-3; a weak D match, TRBD2 (6 bases). Germline values: CDR1 PRHDT, CDR2 FYEKMQ (reference sequence). Trimming took 2 bases from V and 2 from J, leaving 8 bases between them. This CDR3 is built from 14 residues. This chain's CDR3 is CASSLIAVTDTQYF. The DNA of the CDR3 is TGTGCCAGCAGCTTAATAGCGGTCACAGATACGCAGTATTTT.

V gene TRBV9 combines with J gene TRBJ2-7; maybe TRBD1 (5 bases). Trimming pared 0 bases from V and 5 bases from J, leaving 12 bases between. The germline CDR1 and CDR2 sequences are SGDLS and YYNGEE. The CDR3 runs to 14 residues. The CDR3 spells CASSVDDSVNEQYF. In nucleotides, the CDR3 is TGTGCCAGCAGCGTAGACGACAGTGTGAACGAGCAGTACTTC.

This clone appeared once. The chain couples TRBV20-1 to TRBJ1-1, with no clear D. Between the trimmed V and J ends, which lost 5 bases and 5 bases, there was a span of 6 bases. CDR3 size: 10 residues. Germline CDR1 and CDR2: DFQATT and SNEGSKA (reference sequence). The CDR3 DNA reads as TGCAGTGCTCCCGGGACTGAAGCTTTCTTT. As protein: CSAPGTEAFF.

This clone was seen once. Other DNA sequences in the same sample also yield this CDR3. The chain has TRBV30 and TRBJ2-3; D remains unclear. The CDR3 is 11 residues long. Germline lookup yields CDR1 GTSNPN and CDR2 SVGIG (reference sequence). The V end lost 0 bases, the J end lost 6 bases, and 4 bases lay between the germline ends. This CDR3 reads CAWSVLDTQYF. The CDR3 DNA sequence: TGTGCCTGGAGTGTTCTGGATACGCAGTATTTT.

This chain links TRBV7-8 with TRBJ1-1, with D hard to call. V was trimmed by 6 bases and J by 14 bases, leaving 19 bases between them. The CDR3 has 12 amino acids. Germline CDR1 reads SGHVS; CDR2 reads FQNEAQ. DNA of the CDR3: TGTGCCAGCAGTCCCCACGGAGGGTCCGGATTCTTT. It codes for CASSPHGGSGFF.

The chain combines TRBV11-3 with TRBJ2-1; D not resolved. Germline V CDR1 and CDR2: SGHNT, YENEEA. The CDR3 has 15 amino acids. V gave up 5 bases and J gave up 3 bases, with 14 bases separating them. The CDR3 nucleotides are TGTGCCAGCAGCCCTAGTGGTTCGAACTACAATGAGCAGTTCTTC. Encoded protein: CASSPSGSNYNEQFF. The whole variable domain, remainder taken from reference TRBV11-3 and TRBJ2-1, is EAGVVQSPRYKIIEKKQPVAFWCNPISGHNTLYWYLQNLGQGPELLIRYENEEAVDDSQLPKDRFSAERLKGVDSTLKIQPAELGDSAVYLCASSPSGSNYNEQFFGPGTRLTVL.

This clone has just a few counts. The same CDR3 arises from other DNA sequences in this sample as well. The CDR3 here is CAWSVGSNQPQHF. CDR3 bases: TGTGCCTGGAGTGTGGGCAGTAATCAGCCCCAGCATTTT. This rearrangement joins TRBV30 to TRBJ1-5; no reliable D call. CDR1 is GTSNPN and CDR2 is SVGIG in the germline V gene (reference sequence). This CDR3 region has 13 residues. V was clipped by 0 bases and J by 4 bases, with 7 bases between them.

The chain employs TRBV28 and TRBJ1-6, with D possibly matching TRBD1 (5 bases). Trimming took 1 base from V and 5 from J, leaving 6 bases between them. The CDR3 length is 14 residues. Germline CDR1 reads MDHEN; CDR2 reads SYDVKM. CDR3 loop: CASSLFRDNSPLHF. The CDR3 DNA is TGTGCCAGCAGTTTATTCAGGGATAATTCACCCCTCCACTTT.

The rearrangement joins TRBV5-1 to TRBJ2-2; D is possibly TRBD2 (5 bases). Germline V CDR1 and CDR2: SGHRS, YFSETQ. V lost 7 bases to trimming and J lost 3 bases, with 13 bases between them. The CDR3 extends over 14 amino acids. The CDR3 loop reads CASLISADTGELFF. The CDR3 region has the DNA TGCGCCAGCCTCATTAGCGCGGACACCGGGGAGCTGTTTTTT.

The rearrangement uses TRBV25-1 and TRBJ2-1, with unresolved D. The CDR3 runs 13 residues. Trimming pared 6 bases from V and 4 bases from J, leaving 10 bases between. In germline, CDR1 is MGHDK, CDR2 SYGVNS. CDR3 loop: CASRAVSYNEQFF. CDR3 bases: TGTGCCAGCAGGGCAGTATCGTACAATGAGCAGTTCTTC.

The rearrangement uses TRBV6-1 and TRBJ2-5; 11 bases fit TRBD2. The CDR3 extends over 16 amino acids. The V gene end was trimmed by 4 bases and the J gene end by 2 bases; junction bases not matched to a gene: 6. From germline, CDR1 is MNHNS and CDR2 SASEGT. CDR3 protein: CASSVILAGVQETQYF. CDR3 nucleotide sequence: TGTGCCAGCAGTGTTATACTAGCGGGAGTTCAAGAGACCCAGTACTTC.

This chain links TRBV7-2 with TRBJ2-7; 9 bases map to TRBD1. The V gene's germline CDR1 is SGHTA and CDR2 FQGNSA. Trimming removed 0 bases from V and 4 bases from J; junction bases left unmatched: 4. The CDR3 consists of 15 residues. Here the CDR3 reads CASSLAGTGTYEQYF. DNA for the CDR3: TGTGCCAGCAGCTTAGCGGGGACAGGGACGTACGAGCAGTACTTC.

The chain has TRBV4-3 and TRBJ1-2; D possibly corresponds to TRBD1 (6 bases). The CDR3 consists of 15 residues. The V gene's germline CDR1 is LGHNA and CDR2 YSLEER. The germline V and J ends were trimmed by 0 bases and 4 bases, with 12 bases remaining between them. The CDR3 coding sequence is TGCGCCAGCAGCCAAGATGGGGACACAGGCTATGGCTACACCTTC. Translation: CASSQDGDTGYGYTF.

The chain uses TRBV7-9 and TRBJ2-2, with D possibly being TRBD1 (6 bases). CDR3 length equals 17 residues. The V end was cut by 6 bases, the J end by 0 bases, with 17 bases between. Germline CDR1 and CDR2: SEHNR and FQNEAQ (reference sequence). CDR3 region: CASSYRDKPANTGELFF. The DNA for the CDR3 is TGTGCCAGCAGTTACAGGGATAAACCCGCGAACACCGGGGAGCTGTTTTTT.

The genes are TRBV27 and TRBJ2-1, with D perhaps matching TRBD2 (6 bases). The CDR3 spans 14 residues. CDR1 MNHEY and CDR2 SMNVEV come from the germline V gene (reference sequence). V was pared by 6 bases and J by 7 bases, with 16 bases between. The CDR3 spells CASRNSGTRNEQFF. The CDR3 DNA is TGTGCCAGCAGAAACTCCGGGACTCGGAATGAGCAGTTCTTC.

The CDR3 coding sequence is TGTGCCTGGAGTTTCGGGCGGGCCCACAATGAGCAGTTCTTC. The encoded protein is CAWSFGRAHNEQFF. The rearrangement uses TRBV30 and TRBJ2-1; a possible D gene is TRBD2 (5 bases). The V and J ends lost 2 bases and 5 bases respectively, with 13 bases between them. The CDR3 covers 14 residues. Germline CDR1 GTSNPN, CDR2 SVGIG (reference sequence).

The chain combines TRBV6-1 with TRBJ2-7; 9 bases agree with TRBD2. Germline V CDR1 and CDR2: MNHNS, SASEGT. J lost 3 bases, V lost 1 base, and 10 bases had no gene match. The CDR3 sequence is 17 residues long. This chain's CDR3 is CASSEVGSTSGNYEQYF. The CDR3 coding sequence is TGTGCCAGCAGTGAAGTCGGGTCGACTAGCGGAAACTACGAGCAGTACTTC.

This clone was counted between two and nine times. The CDR3 spells CASSFSGRSYEQYF. The CDR3 bases are TGTGCCAGCAGTTTTAGCGGGAGGTCCTACGAGCAGTACTTC. The chain recombines TRBV27 with TRBJ2-7, with TRBD2 matching 10 bases. CDR3 length equals 14 residues. CDR1 is MNHEY and CDR2 is SMNVEV in the germline V gene (reference sequence). Trimming at V came to 3 bases and at J to 1 base, leaving 0 bases not matched to a gene.

This clone was detected only a few times. V and J are TRBV7-8 and TRBJ1-4; possibly TRBD1 for D (5 bases). Trimming stripped 5 bases from V and 5 bases from J, with 21 bases between. CDR3 size: 17 residues. Germline loops: CDR1 SGHVS, CDR2 FQNEAQ. Here the CDR3 reads CASSPRRVRSGNEKLFF. CDR3 bases: TGTGCCAGCAGCCCCCGCAGGGTTAGGAGCGGGAATGAAAAACTGTTTTTT.

The chain joins TRBV7-6 to TRBJ2-1, with D hard to call. V dropped 3 bases and J dropped 4 bases, with 7 bases sitting between them. CDR1 and CDR2 (germline): SGHVS, FNYEAQ. The CDR3 is 13 amino acids. The CDR3 DNA is TGTGCCAGCAGCTTGCGCGGTTACAATGAGCAGTTCTTC. Encoded protein: CASSLRGYNEQFF.